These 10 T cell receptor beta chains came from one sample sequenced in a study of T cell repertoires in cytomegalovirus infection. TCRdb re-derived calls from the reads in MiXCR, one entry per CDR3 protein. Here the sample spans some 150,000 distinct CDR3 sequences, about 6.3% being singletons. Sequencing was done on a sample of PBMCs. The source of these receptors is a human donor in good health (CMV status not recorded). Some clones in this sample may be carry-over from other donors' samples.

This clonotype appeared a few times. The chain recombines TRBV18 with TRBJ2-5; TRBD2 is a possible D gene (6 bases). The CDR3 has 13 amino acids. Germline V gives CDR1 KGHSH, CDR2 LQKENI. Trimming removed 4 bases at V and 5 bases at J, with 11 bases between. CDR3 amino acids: CASSQEGLETQYF. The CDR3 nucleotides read TGTGCCAGCTCACAGGAGGGGTTGGAGACCCAGTACTTC.

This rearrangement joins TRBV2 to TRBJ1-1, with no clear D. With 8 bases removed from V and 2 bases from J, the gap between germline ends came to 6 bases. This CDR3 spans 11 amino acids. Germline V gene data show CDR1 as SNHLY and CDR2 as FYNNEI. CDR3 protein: CASEVNTEAFF. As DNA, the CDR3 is TGTGCCAGCGAGGTTAACACTGAAGCTTTCTTT.

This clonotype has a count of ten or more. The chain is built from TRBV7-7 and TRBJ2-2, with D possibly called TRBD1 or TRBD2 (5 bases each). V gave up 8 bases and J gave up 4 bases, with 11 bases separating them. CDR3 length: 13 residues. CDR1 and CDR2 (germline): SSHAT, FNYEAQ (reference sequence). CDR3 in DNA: TGTGCCAGCCGGCACGGGGCCACCGGGGAGCTGTTTTTT. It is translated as CASRHGATGELFF.

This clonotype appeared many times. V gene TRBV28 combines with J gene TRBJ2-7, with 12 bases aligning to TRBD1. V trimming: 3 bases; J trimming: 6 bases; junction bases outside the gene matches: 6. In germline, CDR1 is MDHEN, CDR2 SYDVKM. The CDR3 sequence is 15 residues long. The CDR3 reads CASSFLGTGGSEQYF. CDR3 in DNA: TGTGCCAGCAGTTTCTTGGGGACAGGGGGCTCCGAGCAGTACTTC.

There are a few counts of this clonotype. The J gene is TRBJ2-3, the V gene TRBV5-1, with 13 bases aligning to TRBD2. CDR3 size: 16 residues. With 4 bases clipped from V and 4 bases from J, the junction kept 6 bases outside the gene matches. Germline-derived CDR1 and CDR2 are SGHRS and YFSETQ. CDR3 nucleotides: TGCGCCAGCAGCACCGGACTAGCGGGGGATTCAGATACGCAGTATTTT. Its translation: CASSTGLAGDSDTQYF.

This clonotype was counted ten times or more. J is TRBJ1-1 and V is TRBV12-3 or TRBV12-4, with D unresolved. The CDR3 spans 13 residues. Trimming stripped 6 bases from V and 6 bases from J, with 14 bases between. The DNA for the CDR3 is TGTGCCAGCAGACCTGGTCAATTCGCTGAAGCTTTCTTT. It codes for CASRPGQFAEAFF.

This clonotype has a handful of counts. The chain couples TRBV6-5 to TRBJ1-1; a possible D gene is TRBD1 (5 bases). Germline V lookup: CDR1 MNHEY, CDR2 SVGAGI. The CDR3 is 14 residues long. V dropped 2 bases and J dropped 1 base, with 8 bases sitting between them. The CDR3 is CASSYVRENTEAFF. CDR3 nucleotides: TGTGCCAGCAGTTACGTCAGGGAGAACACTGAAGCTTTCTTT.

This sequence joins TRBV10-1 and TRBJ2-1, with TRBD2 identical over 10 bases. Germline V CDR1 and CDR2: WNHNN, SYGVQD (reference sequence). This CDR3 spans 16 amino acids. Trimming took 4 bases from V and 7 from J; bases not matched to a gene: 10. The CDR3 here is CASSGGELAGLNEQFF. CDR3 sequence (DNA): TGCGCCAGCAGTGGCGGAGAACTAGCGGGGTTGAATGAGCAGTTCTTC.

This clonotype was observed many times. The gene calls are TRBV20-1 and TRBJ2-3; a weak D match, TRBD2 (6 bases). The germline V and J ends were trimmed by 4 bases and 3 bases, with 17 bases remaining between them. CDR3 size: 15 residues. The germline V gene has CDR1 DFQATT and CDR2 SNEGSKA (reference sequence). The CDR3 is CSATRAKGRTDTQYF. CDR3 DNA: TGCAGTGCTACAAGGGCCAAGGGGAGGACAGATACGCAGTATTTT.

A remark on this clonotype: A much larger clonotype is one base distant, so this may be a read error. As DNA, the CDR3 is TGTGCCAGCAGTTCGCCTACCTCGACAGGGGGCATGATCACTGAAGCTTTCTTT. It specifies CASSSPTSTGGMITEAFF. The genes are TRBV6-5 and TRBJ1-1; 10 positions agree with TRBD1. Trimming at V came to 4 bases and at J to 4 bases, leaving 15 bases not matched to a gene. The CDR3 totals 18 residues. CDR1 and CDR2 (germline): MNHEY, SVGAGI.